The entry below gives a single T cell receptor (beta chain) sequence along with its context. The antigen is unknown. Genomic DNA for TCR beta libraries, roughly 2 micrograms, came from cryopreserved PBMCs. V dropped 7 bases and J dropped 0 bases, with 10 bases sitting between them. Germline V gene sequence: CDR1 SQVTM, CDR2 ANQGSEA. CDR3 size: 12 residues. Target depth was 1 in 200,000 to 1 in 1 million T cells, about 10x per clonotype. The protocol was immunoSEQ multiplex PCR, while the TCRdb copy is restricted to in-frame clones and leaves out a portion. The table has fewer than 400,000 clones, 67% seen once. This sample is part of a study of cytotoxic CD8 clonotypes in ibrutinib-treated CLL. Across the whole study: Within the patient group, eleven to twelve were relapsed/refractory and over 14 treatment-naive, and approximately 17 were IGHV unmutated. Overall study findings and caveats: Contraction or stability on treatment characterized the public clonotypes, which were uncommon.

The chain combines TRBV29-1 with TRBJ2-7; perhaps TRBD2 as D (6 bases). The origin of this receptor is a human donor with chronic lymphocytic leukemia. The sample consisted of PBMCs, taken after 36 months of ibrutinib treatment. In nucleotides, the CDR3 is TGCAGCGCTGGGACTTTCTCCTACGAGCAGTACTTC. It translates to CSAGTFSYEQYF.